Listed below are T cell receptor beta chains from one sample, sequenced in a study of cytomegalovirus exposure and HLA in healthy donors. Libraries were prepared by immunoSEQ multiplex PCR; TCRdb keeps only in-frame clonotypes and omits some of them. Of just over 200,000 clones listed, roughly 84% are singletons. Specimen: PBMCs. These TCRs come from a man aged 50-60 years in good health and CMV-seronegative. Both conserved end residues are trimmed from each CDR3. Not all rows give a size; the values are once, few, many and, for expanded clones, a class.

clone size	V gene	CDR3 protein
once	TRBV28	ASSKSGRAQETQY
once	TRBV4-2	ASSQDFRGETQY
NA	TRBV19	ASSPTGNYGYT
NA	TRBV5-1	ASSSQPGRNNSPLH
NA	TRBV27	ASSLTGGPNYGGYT
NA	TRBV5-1	ASSTGTSTDTEAF
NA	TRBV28	ASSFGTSGRAWGTDTQY
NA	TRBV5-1	ASRPYLAGGRNEQF
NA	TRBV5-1	ASTTSPPGGLAGETQY
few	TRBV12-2	ASRRGTSGRVTYEQY
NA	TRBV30	AWSRGPGGANVLT
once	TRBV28	ASSLPGGNEKLF
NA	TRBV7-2	ASSLRPSGVADTQY